One T cell receptor (beta chain) is described in this entry. Its antigen remains undetermined. No base-level quality is on record; no much larger clone is a single base apart. The data derive from a study of cytomegalovirus exposure and HLA in healthy donors (dated by TCRdb to 2017 to 2019). With regard to the full study: An earlier analysis of roughly 570 of the donors reported approximately 300 Gb of sequence data and 100 million to 120 million unique TCR beta sequences obtained from approximately 180 million T cells. An early release that covered about 600 HLA-typed donors contained around 300 gigabases of sequencing data and tens of millions of unique TCR sequences. Of the roughly 400 genotyped donors, 65% to 90% fell in the genetic ancestry cluster associated with self-reported Caucasian donors. The study aimed to test whether signatures of past pathogen exposure could be identified by cataloging public T cell receptors. The T cell repertoires of 666 subjects were profiled by immunosequencing and related to cytomegalovirus serostatus. Along with the 666-subject first cohort, a separate validation cohort of around 120 different subjects was used. To predict cytomegalovirus infection status, the study combined high-throughput TCR immunosequencing, statistical association of individual TCRs with disease status, and machine learning. A later analysis re-examined previously published TCR beta repertoires from just over 650 donors and added high-resolution HLA genotyping to investigate patterns of TCR occurrence. The later analysis used no new phenotypic data to find candidate immune exposures, relying instead on TCR beta sequences and their occurrence across donors. An earlier analysis of 587 of the donors applied high-throughput TCR beta sequencing to assess whether each TCR beta V gene segment acted as functional or pseudogenic. Alongside the repertoire data, information on donor age, sex, ethnicity and CMV serostatus was compiled. Genome-wide SNP genotypes for about 55% of the roughly 670 donors were used in a later genetic analysis, which treated that subset as a discovery cohort. All discovery cohort repertoires had been generated on a single sequencing platform. Class I and class II HLA loci were covered by the typing at four-digit resolution. Typing coverage differed by locus: A, B, C, DRB1 and DQB1 were typed in roughly 620-630 donors, DQA1 in around 500, DPA1 in 600 to 610, and DPB1 in 450 to 480. Because of strong linkage in the cohort, roughly five DR-DQ haplotypes were treated as single units for association and clustering. Among around 400 genotyped donors of the cohort, an average of 235,054 unique TCR beta nucleotide sequences were sequenced per donor, about a sixth of them non-productive.

The cohort was made up of roughly 670 healthy bone marrow donors. All cohort members were sampled while nominally healthy, although unrecorded immune exposures were likely present. The donor was CMV seronegative and was included in the group of a few hundred seronegative cohort members. A peripheral blood sample was collected from each donor, and TCR beta sequencing was performed on peripheral blood mononuclear cells. Genomic DNA extraction from the blood cell samples was performed with the Qiagen DNeasy Blood Extraction Kit. Libraries were built with the immunoSEQ multiplex PCR assay. For the multiplex PCR, a mixture combining 60 forward primers for TCR Vbeta segments and 13 reverse primers for TCR Jbeta segments was used. A multiplex PCR assay on genomic DNA amplified the CDR3 region of rearranged TCR beta genes. On the Illumina HiSeq System, the amplified TCR beta libraries were sequenced as 87-base-pair reads. The source study handled its data this way. In a later analysis, roughly 80 million unique TCR beta chains were counted across the roughly 610 repertoires, and roughly 11 million of these chains were shared by at least two donors. Raw reads were error-corrected and collapsed into unique sequences with a nearest-neighbor algorithm that merged closely related sequences to remove PCR and sequencing errors. V, D and J gene segments were assigned by aligning CDR3 sequences to IMGT reference sequences. For a sequence to be retained, at least a six-nucleotide match to both a V gene segment and a J gene segment was required. A rearrangement counted as productive if the CDR3 had no stop codons and remained in frame with V and J, and every other rearrangement counted as non-productive. Following IMGT convention, CDR3 was defined as the stretch from the second conserved V-encoded cysteine to the conserved J-encoded phenylalanine. In an earlier analysis of just under 600 of the donors, sequences lacking an unambiguous match to a single V gene segment were excluded. An earlier analysis of a few hundred of the donors called V segments functional above 56.7% productive rearrangements and segregating when the between-donor standard deviation exceeded 5%. A statistical classification framework was built for diagnosing cytomegalovirus status from the catalog of TCR beta chain sequences. V and J gene assignment, in a later analysis, came from comparing TCR nucleotide sequences with IMGT/GENE-DB human TR gene sequences. Using the TCRdist pipeline, a later analysis assigned CDR3 sequences along with most-parsimonious VDJ recombination scenarios. A later analysis defined each TCR beta chain by its CDR3 amino acid sequence plus V-gene family, and excluded reads lacking a unique V-gene family. As a way to deal with suspected cross-contamination and a sequencing artifact, a later analysis dropped under 600 nucleotide sequences that were highly shared and had low generation probability. In a later analysis, a clonal expansion index was calculated for each public chain from normalized within-repertoire ranks of inferred template counts. A later analysis computed generation probabilities with a VDJ recombination model fitted to out-of-frame rearrangements, and checked the results against IGoR. In a later analysis, hypergeometric tests were used to score TCR-TCR, TCR-HLA and TCR-CMV co-occurrence, with a repertoire-size bias correction applied to TCR pairs. In a later analysis, false discovery rates were estimated by permuting HLA or CMV assignments 20 times. A later analysis grouped co-occurring TCRs with DBSCAN, adding TCRdist sequence similarity when clustering within HLA-allele-positive subsets. Repertoires with fewer than 30,000 or more than 120,000 public chains were left out of co-occurrence clustering, as were four to six repertoires with anomalous nucleotide sharing. As stored in TCRdb, this immuneACCESS dataset retains in-frame rearrangements with V and J assigned. A fraction of the clones does not appear; measured against another copy, unresolved V genes explain less than half of the discrepancy, and the remainder lacks a known reason. The V and J calls and the clone size are those of that table, but D and trimming were determined from the DNA. The sample table holds over 150,000 clones, of which roughly 87% were seen once. The ten largest make up 0.2% to 0.3% of the sample.

Per the germline V gene, LGHNA is the CDR1 and YSLEER is the CDR2. Trimmed from V: 1 base; trimmed from J: 5 bases; junction bases lacking a gene match: 5. The CDR3 covers 15 residues, taking in both the cysteine and the phenylalanine. The retained sequence is limited to the CDR3, 45 bases, with the frame set at the first base. What the research found in general, with its limitations: This cohort had only TCR beta chains sequenced, and the lack of alpha or paired-chain data limited which features could be detected. According to a later analysis, parvovirus B19, influenza, CMV and Epstein-Barr virus appeared linked to several top co-occurrence clusters. In the study, some 160 TCR beta chains were listed as associated with cytomegalovirus. In a later analysis, HLA-associated TCR beta chains were found to be more clonally expanded and to have lower generation probabilities than equally common non-associated chains. Because the 87-base-pair reads could not distinguish some IMGT-functional V segments, including TRBV6-2 and TRBV6-3, those segments were excluded. According to the authors, the approach could potentially be generalized to other disease states and immunological phenotypes. A further reported finding was that TCR beta sequences accurately predicted the HLA-A and HLA-B alleles for most subjects in the first cohort. In a later analysis, the rate of TCR association differed among HLA loci, with DRB1 alleles having the most associated TCRs and HLA-C alleles having the fewest. Most TCR sequences were observed very rarely across donors, whereas some public TCRs were present in many individuals. Presence/absence analyses assumed roughly uniform sequencing depth across donors, an assumption that may not hold. The classifier was reported to diagnose cytomegalovirus status with high specificity and sensitivity in both the original and validation cohorts. A later genetic analysis reported fewer N-insertions in productive TCRs among donors in an Asian-associated ancestry cluster than the approximately 670-donor mean. About 17 rarely observed V segments, including chromosome 9 orphons, were excluded from the earlier analysis of several hundred of the donors because counts were too low. A cluster of highly shared sequence variants was judged likely to be a technical artifact of the sequencing pipeline. A later genetic analysis associated a missense DCLRE1C variant with V-gene and J-gene trimming of TCR beta chains, and an independent cohort replicated the association. When HLA alleles, especially DR and DQ, strongly co-occurred, TCR associations were difficult to assign to individual alleles. In an earlier analysis of over 550 of the donors, most TCR beta V segments were observed in productive rearrangements about 90% or about 30% of the time, broadly matching IMGT annotations. In vitro tests confirmed that a few of the cytomegalovirus-associated TCR beta chains recognize cytomegalovirus antigens. Because some donors lacked HLA typing at each locus, the association tests relied only on the typed subset. CMV serostatus was the only immune exposure information available for the cohort. A later analysis found that most CMV-associated TCR beta chains appeared HLA-restricted, with HLA associations seemingly driven largely by CMV exposure. Linkage disequilibrium might explain the correlated functional status among segregating V segments, but an unknown experimental factor could not be ruled out. In a later analysis, some 18,000 TCR beta sequences were associated with specific HLA alleles at a false discovery rate of 0.05.

The chain is assembled from TRBV4-3 and TRBJ2-1; the junction holds 7 bases that match TRBD1. The clonotype originates from a girl in the first two years of life in good health and CMV-seronegative. The sequenced material came from PBMCs. The nucleotides are TGCGCCAGCAGCCAAGCCATGACAGGGAACAATGAGCAGTTCTTC. Its protein product is CASSQAMTGNNEQFF.